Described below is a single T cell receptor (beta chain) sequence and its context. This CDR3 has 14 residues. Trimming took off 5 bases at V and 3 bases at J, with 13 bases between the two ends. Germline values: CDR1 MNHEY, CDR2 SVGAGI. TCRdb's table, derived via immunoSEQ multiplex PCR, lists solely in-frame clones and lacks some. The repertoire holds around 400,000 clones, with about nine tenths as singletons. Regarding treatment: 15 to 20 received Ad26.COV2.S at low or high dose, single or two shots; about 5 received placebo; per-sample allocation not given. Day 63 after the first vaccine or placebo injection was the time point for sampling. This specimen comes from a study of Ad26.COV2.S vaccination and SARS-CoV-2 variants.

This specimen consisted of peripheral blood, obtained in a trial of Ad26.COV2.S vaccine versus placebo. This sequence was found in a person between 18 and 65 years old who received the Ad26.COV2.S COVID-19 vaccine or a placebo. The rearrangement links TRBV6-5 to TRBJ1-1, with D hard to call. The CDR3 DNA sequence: TGTGCCAGCAGTAATTCCTGGACTTACACTGAAGCTTTCTTT. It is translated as CASSNSWTYTEAFF.